The present TCR beta chain was sequenced within a study of cytomegalovirus exposure and HLA in healthy donors. About the study: In a later analysis, the 90 to 150 validation repertoires were reported to have used the same platform as the roughly 670 first-cohort repertoires.

The assay was immunoSEQ multiplex PCR, and TCRdb's table has in-frame clones only and misses some. The table shows about 140,000 clones, with approximately 84% occurring only once. There are 16 residues in the CDR3. CDR1 and CDR2 (germline): MNHEY, SMNVEV (reference sequence). V was trimmed by 6 bases and J by 4 bases, leaving 21 bases between them. The rearrangement joins TRBV27 to TRBJ1-1; D possibly corresponds to TRBD1 (6 bases). What was sequenced was PBMCs. The TCR was taken from a young woman in good health and CMV-seronegative. CDR3 coding DNA: TGTGCCAGCAGCATAATGGGGGGGGGCGCGGCCACTGAAGCTTTCTTT. It is translated as CASSIMGGGAATEAFF.